A selection of T cell receptor beta chains follows, all from one sample in a study of CD8+ T cells in alopecia areata. Sequencing used immunoSEQ multiplex PCR; TCRdb keeps in-frame clones, though not all of them. Of roughly 99,000 clones in the sample, less than 90% were seen once. Source: CD8+ T cells sorted from blood, taken at week 24, from a patient treated with tofacitinib. The receptors here all came from a human donor with alopecia areata. CDR3s include the opening cysteine and the closing phenylalanine or tryptophan. D genes are given only for firm matches. Clone sizes are given selectively: once, few, many, or a class where the clone is expanded.

j_call v_call clone_size d_call cdr3_aa cdr3_nt
TRBJ1-2 TRBV6-5 - - CASSLSGSNYGYTF TGTGCCAGCAGTTTGTCAGGATCTAACTATGGCTACACCTTC
TRBJ2-5 TRBV11-2 - - CASSPGQSTKETQYF TGTGCCAGCAGCCCTGGACAGAGTACCAAAGAGACCCAGTACTTC
TRBJ2-7 TRBV10-3 once TRBD1 CAISGETGGAYEQYF TGTGCCATCAGTGGGGAGACAGGGGGAGCCTACGAGCAGTACTTC
TRBJ2-3 TRBV2 - - CASRSLEGASDTQYF TGTGCCAGCAGGTCCCTGGAGGGGGCGTCAGATACGCAGTATTTT
TRBJ2-1 TRBV29-1 once TRBD2 CSVGLSGGPYNEQFF TGCAGCGTTGGCTTGAGCGGGGGGCCCTACAATGAGCAGTTCTTC
TRBJ2-7 TRBV11-2 - - CASSFTYEQYF TGTGCCAGCAGCTTCACCTACGAGCAGTACTTC
TRBJ2-3 TRBV29-1 - TRBD2 CSVSSGGPTQYF TGCAGCGTCTCCAGCGGGGGTCCAACGCAGTATTTT
TRBJ2-5 TRBV5-1 - - CASSLTGGGKTQYF TGCGCCAGCAGCTTGACCGGGGGCGGGAAGACCCAGTACTTC
TRBJ2-5 TRBV7-9 - TRBD2 CASSKTKAGGPVSQYF TGTGCCAGCAGTAAAACCAAAGCGGGGGGTCCGGTGTCCCAGTACTTC
TRBJ2-7 TRBV5-1 - - CASSAWNYEQYF TGCGCCAGCAGCGCGTGGAACTACGAGCAGTACTTC
TRBJ2-3 TRBV9 - - CASSVLWGGDTDTQYF TGTGCCAGCAGCGTATTGTGGGGGGGCGACACAGATACGCAGTATTTT
TRBJ2-3 TRBV11-2 - - CASSLGTSLDTQYF TGTGCCAGCAGCTTAGGGACCTCGCTGGATACGCAGTATTTT
TRBJ2-1 TRBV29-1 - TRBD2 CSVELAGSYNEQFF TGCAGCGTCGAACTAGCGGGCTCCTACAATGAGCAGTTCTTC
TRBJ2-1 TRBV7-8 - - CASSSAERGSYNEQFF TGTGCCAGCAGCTCGGCCGAAAGGGGCTCCTACAATGAGCAGTTCTTC
TRBJ1-3 TRBV5-6 - TRBD1 CASSLGQGNTIYF TGTGCCAGCAGCCTGGGACAGGGGAACACCATATATTTT
TRBJ2-3 TRBV30 - - CAWSVWADTQYF TGTGCCTGGAGTGTGTGGGCAGATACGCAGTATTTT
TRBJ1-2 TRBV5-6 - - CASSPQMGGYTF TGTGCCAGCAGCCCCCAAATGGGGGGCTACACCTTC
TRBJ2-5 TRBV7-6 - - CASSPWGGPLQETQYF TGTGCCAGCAGCCCATGGGGGGGGCCCCTCCAAGAGACCCAGTACTTC
TRBJ2-7 TRBV7-2 few TRBD2 CASSLALGRGSSYEQYF TGTGCCAGCAGCTTAGCGTTGGGGCGGGGGAGCTCCTACGAGCAGTACTTC
TRBJ1-2 TRBV29-1 - - CSVEVGREDYGYTF TGCAGCGTTGAAGTTGGCAGGGAAGACTATGGCTACACCTTC
TRBJ2-1 TRBV29-1 - - CSVVARYNEQFF TGCAGCGTTGTTGCCAGGTACAATGAGCAGTTCTTC
TRBJ2-7 TRBV6-5 - TRBD1 CASSTGQGPGEQYF TGTGCCAGCAGTACGGGACAGGGTCCTGGGGAGCAGTACTTC
TRBJ2-3 TRBV5-4 - - CASSLTGPVGTDTQYF TGTGCCAGCAGCTTGACAGGGCCCGTCGGCACAGATACGCAGTATTTT